The 29 T cell receptor beta chains presented below share a single source sample, sequenced in a study of cytomegalovirus exposure and HLA in healthy donors. The PCR used 60 Vbeta and 13 Jbeta primers. Some clones are missing from TCRdb's copy, which holds only in-frame ones; the method was immunoSEQ multiplex PCR. The sample lists approximately 110,000 clones, around 78% occurring once. The sample comprised PBMCs. These receptor sequences come from a man aged 35 to 55 in good health and CMV-seronegative.

CDR3 protein: CASSEPGPQHF. As DNA, the CDR3 is TGTGCCAGCTCAGAGCCGGGACCCCAGCATTTT. This chain joins TRBV18 and TRBJ1-5, with D uncertain. From germline, CDR1 is KGHSH and CDR2 LQKENI. The CDR3 has 11 amino acids. The V end lost 5 bases, the J end lost 10 bases, and 9 bases lay between the germline ends.

This rearrangement joins TRBV6-5 to TRBJ1-1; TRBD1 matches at 8 bases. V dropped 4 bases and J dropped 1; count of bases not matched to a gene: 2. The CDR3 has 14 residues. Germline V gene sequence: CDR1 MNHEY, CDR2 SVGAGI. DNA for the CDR3: TGTGCCAGCAGTTCGGGGACAGGGAACACTGAAGCTTTCTTT. Its protein product is CASSSGTGNTEAFF.

The rearrangement joins TRBV5-1 to TRBJ2-7; possibly TRBD1 for D (7 bases). The CDR3 extends over 15 amino acids. The germline gives CDR1 SGHRS, CDR2 YFSETQ. Trimming removed 0 bases at V and 1 base at J, with 11 bases between. The CDR3 nucleotides are TGCGCCAGCAGCTTGGAGTCAGGGGGGTCCTACGAGCAGTACTTC. Its translation: CASSLESGGSYEQYF.

This chain connects TRBV18 to TRBJ2-7; D gene uncertain. The CDR3 is made up of 15 amino acids. Germline values: CDR1 KGHSH, CDR2 LQKENI. Trimming cost V 1 base and J 2 bases, with 12 bases left between them. DNA for the CDR3: TGTGCCAGCTCACCACAGAGAGCCCTCCCCTACGAGCAGTACTTC. Its protein product is CASSPQRALPYEQYF.

The sample holds one count of this clone. The chain combines TRBV30 with TRBJ1-1; D unresolved. V lost 5 bases and J lost 10, with 17 bases in between. In germline, CDR1 is GTSNPN, CDR2 SVGIG (reference sequence). The CDR3 is made up of 12 amino acids. Here the CDR3 DNA reads TGTGCCTGGGAGTACGGGGTGTCGGGAGCTTTCTTT. As protein: CAWEYGVSGAFF.

The gene calls are TRBV9 and TRBJ2-5, with TRBD1 as a possible D gene (5 bases). TRBJ2-7 explains the end of the DNA better; the J call may be wrong. The CDR3 contains 14 residues. Germline-derived CDR1 and CDR2 are SGDLS and YYNGEE. DNA of the CDR3: TGTGCCAGCAGCGAAGGGGTTCGCGGCTACGAGCAGTACTTC. Amino acid sequence: CASSEGVRGYEQYF.

This chain uses TRBV5-4 with TRBJ1-1; D remains unclear. Between the trimmed V and J ends, which lost 4 bases and 2 bases, there was a span of 15 bases. Germline V lookup: CDR1 SGHNT, CDR2 YYREEE (reference sequence). This CDR3 spans 15 amino acids. The CDR3 DNA reads TGTGCCAGCAGCCCCTTAGCGGGAGAAAACACTGAAGCTTTCTTT. Translation: CASSPLAGENTEAFF.

A single count supports this clone. V is TRBV27 and J is TRBJ2-7, with TRBD1 matching over 7 bases. The germline V gene has CDR1 MNHEY and CDR2 SMNVEV (reference sequence). J was trimmed by 6 bases and V by 6 bases; bases with no gene match: 5. The CDR3 extends over 12 amino acids. The chain's CDR3 is CASSPTGREQYF. The CDR3 coding sequence is TGTGCCAGCAGCCCGACAGGGCGCGAGCAGTACTTC.

The chain uses TRBV7-3 and TRBJ1-1, with D maybe TRBD1 (6 bases). CDR1 and CDR2 (germline): SGHTA, FQGTGA. The germline V and J ends were trimmed by 3 bases and 4 bases, with 15 bases remaining between them. CDR3 length equals 15 residues. Written as DNA, the CDR3 is TGTGCCAGCAGCTTCGGGGGGCTCCCGATCACTGAAGCTTTCTTT. Its protein product is CASSFGGLPITEAFF.

This chain joins TRBV7-9 and TRBJ2-2; a weak D match, TRBD2 (5 bases). Trimming shortened V by 10 bases and J by 3 bases, and 15 bases separated the two germline ends. Per the germline V gene, CDR1 is SEHNR and CDR2 is FQNEAQ (reference sequence). There are 14 residues in the CDR3. Here the CDR3 reads CAKPRGRDTGELFF. The CDR3 DNA is TGTGCCAAACCACGGGGAAGGGACACCGGGGAGCTGTTTTTT.

The chain joins TRBV6-6 to TRBJ2-5, with D perhaps TRBD1 (6 bases). The DNA end favors TRBJ2-7, so the J call may be wrong. The germline gives CDR1 MNHNY, CDR2 SVGAGI (reference sequence). The CDR3 loop spans 14 amino acids. DNA for the CDR3: TGTGCCAGCAGTCTATCGACAGGAATCTACGAGCAGTACTTC. Encoded protein: CASSLSTGIYEQYF.

This clone was seen a single time. This chain links TRBV9 with TRBJ2-7; possibly TRBD2 for D (7 bases). Looked up from germline, CDR1 is SGDLS and CDR2 is YYNGEE. CDR3 size: 17 residues. V lost 0 bases, J lost 2 bases, and 18 bases lay in between. The DNA for the CDR3 is TGTGCCAGCAGCGTAGAGGGGGGGGCACCGTTCGCCTACGAGCAGTACTTC. Translation gives CASSVEGGAPFAYEQYF.

This clone is a singleton in its sample. The chain joins TRBV5-4 to TRBJ1-3; 8 bases map to TRBD1. CDR3 length equals 16 residues. The ends lost 0 bases at V and 4 bases at J; junction bases unmatched: 6. Germline CDR1 reads SGHNT; CDR2 reads YYREEE (reference sequence). This CDR3 reads CASSLGGQGGGNTIYF. CDR3 bases: TGTGCCAGCAGCTTGGGAGGACAGGGAGGCGGAAACACCATATATTTT.

The V and J genes are TRBV29-1 and TRBJ1-2; D possibly corresponds to TRBD1 (5 bases). The CDR3 runs to 11 residues. Trimming pared 4 bases from V and 4 bases from J, leaving 7 bases between. Germline CDR1 SQVTM, CDR2 ANQGSEA. The CDR3 loop reads CSVVRGYGYTF. CDR3 bases: TGCAGCGTTGTTAGGGGCTATGGCTACACCTTC.

This chain links TRBV2 with TRBJ1-2; 7 nucleotides align to TRBD1. CDR1 and CDR2 from the germline V gene are SNHLY and FYNNEI. Trimming cost V 6 bases and J 1 base; bases outside gene matches: 14. The CDR3 spans 17 residues. The CDR3 reads CASRVPTGPEGNYGYTF. As DNA, the CDR3 is TGTGCCAGCAGGGTTCCGACAGGGCCAGAAGGTAACTATGGCTACACCTTC.

This chain links TRBV2 with TRBJ2-2; D is possibly TRBD2 (6 bases). V lost 2 bases and J lost 6, with 10 bases in between. The CDR3 has 14 amino acids. Germline V gene sequence: CDR1 SNHLY, CDR2 FYNNEI. The CDR3: CASSEFRESGELFF. The CDR3 nucleotides are TGTGCCAGCAGTGAATTTCGGGAGTCCGGGGAGCTGTTTTTT. Based on the CDR3 plus reference TRBV2 and TRBJ2-2, the full variable domain is EPEVTQTPSHQVTQMGQEVILRCVPISNHLYFYWYRQILGQKVEFLVSFYNNEISEKSEIFDDQFSVERPDGSNFTLKIRSTKLEDSAMYFCASSEFRESGELFFGEGSRLTVL.

The CDR3 coding sequence is TGTGCCAGCAGCCCAAACGGACAGGGGAATTCACCCCTCCACTTT. Amino acid sequence: CASSPNGQGNSPLHF. J is TRBJ1-6 and V is TRBV9, with 9 bases that match TRBD1. This CDR3 contains 15 residues. V shed 4 bases and J 7 bases; nucleotides not matched to a gene: 6. In germline, CDR1 is SGDLS, CDR2 YYNGEE.

The V call is TRBV27, the J call TRBJ1-2; no firm D call. V lost 8 bases and J 0 bases, leaving 13 bases between the germline ends. There are 14 residues in the CDR3. The germline CDR1 and CDR2 sequences are MNHEY and SMNVEV (reference sequence). The CDR3 region has the DNA TGTGCCAGCCGTCGGAGGAAGGCTAACTATGGCTACACCTTC. It is translated as CASRRRKANYGYTF.

V is TRBV19 and J is TRBJ1-1; no clear D. CDR3 length: 13 amino acids. The germline CDR1 and CDR2 sequences are LNHDA and SQIVND (reference sequence). V lost 5 bases, J lost 3 bases, and 10 bases lay in between. This CDR3 is CASSPGGYTEAFF. The CDR3 DNA is TGTGCCAGTAGTCCTGGCGGGTACACTGAAGCTTTCTTT.

This clone was found a few times. The chain recombines TRBV7-3 with TRBJ1-6; D not resolved. The CDR3 extends over 13 amino acids. V shed 5 bases and J shed 7 bases, with 9 bases lying between them. From germline, CDR1 is SGHTA and CDR2 FQGTGA. The CDR3 bases are TGTGCCAGCAGCCTTACTCCGAATTCACCCCTCCACTTT. It is translated as CASSLTPNSPLHF.

The CDR3 nucleotides read TGTGCCAGCACCGTCCGCGGAGAAGCTTTCTTT. Protein sequence: CASTVRGEAFF. The V and J genes are TRBV28 and TRBJ1-1; no clear D. The CDR3 extends over 11 amino acids. Germline V gene lookup returns CDR1 MDHEN and CDR2 SYDVKM. The V end lost 7 bases, the J end lost 8 bases, and 11 bases lay between the germline ends.

CDR3 DNA: TGTGCCTGGAGTTATGGCAATCAGCCCCAGCATTTT. This sequence encodes CAWSYGNQPQHF. The rearrangement links TRBV30 to TRBJ1-5; D uncertain. The germline CDR1 and CDR2 sequences are GTSNPN and SVGIG (reference sequence). Deletions cut 2 bases from V and 2 bases from J, with 4 bases between. This CDR3 spans 12 amino acids.

The chain has TRBV14 and TRBJ1-6, with D unclear. The V gene lost 4 bases and the J gene lost 7 bases, with 14 bases spanning the gap. This CDR3 is built from 15 residues. CDR1 is SGHDN and CDR2 is FVKESK in the germline V gene. The CDR3, as DNA: TGTGCCAGCAGCCCCAATCTACGAGGGAATTCACCCCTCCACTTT. This gives the protein CASSPNLRGNSPLHF.

In its sample, this clone was seen once. The chain recombines TRBV25-1 with TRBJ2-2; D not certain. Trimming left V 5 bases short and J 1 base short, with 17 bases between. The CDR3 length is 17 residues. Germline lookup yields CDR1 MGHDK and CDR2 SYGVNS. The CDR3 spells CASSKVGVRRNTGELFF. CDR3 coding DNA: TGTGCCAGCAGTAAAGTCGGCGTACGGAGGAACACCGGGGAGCTGTTTTTT.

The gene calls are TRBV18 and TRBJ1-1; 8 nucleotides match TRBD1. This CDR3 comprises 15 residues. Germline V gene lookup returns CDR1 KGHSH and CDR2 LQKENI. V lost 3 bases and J lost 8; bases outside the gene matches: 11. The CDR3, as DNA: TGTGCCAGCTCACCCCCTCGACAGGGGTATTGGGAAGCTTTCTTT. It is translated as CASSPPRQGYWEAFF. Based on the CDR3 plus reference TRBV18 and TRBJ1-1, the full variable domain is NAGVMQNPRHLVRRRGQEARLRCSPMKGHSHVYWYRQLPEEGLKFMVYLQKENIIDESGMPKERFSAEFPKEGPSILRIQQVVRGDSAAYFCASSPPRQGYWEAFFGQGTRLTVV.

This chain connects TRBV4-1 to TRBJ2-2; no definite D call. The V and J ends lost 2 bases and 8 bases respectively, with 18 bases between them. The CDR3 is made up of 16 amino acids. Germline CDR1 is MGHRA and CDR2 is YSYEKL. DNA for the CDR3: TGCGCCAGCAGCCAACCCCTAGGCCGTCGTTTAGGGGAGCTGTTTTTT. It yields the protein CASSQPLGRRLGELFF.

Turning to this clone: The germline gene is not matched at one end of the junction; a read error may be the cause. This chain joins TRBV4-1 and TRBJ1-4; 7 nucleotides agree with TRBD1. Germline loops: CDR1 MGHRA, CDR2 YSYEKL. This CDR3 comprises 15 residues. The CDR3 DNA reads as TGCGCCAGCAGCCAAGATATCTCCACAGGGGAAAAACCGTTTTTT. It specifies CASSQDISTGEKPFF.

The chain is built from TRBV5-1 and TRBJ2-1; no definite D call. There are 15 residues in the CDR3. CDR1 SGHRS and CDR2 YFSETQ come from the germline V gene. Trimming shortened V by 1 base and J by 0 bases, and 8 bases separated the two germline ends. The DNA for the CDR3 is TGCGCCAGCAGCTTGATAGCCAGCTCCTACAATGAGCAGTTCTTC. This encodes CASSLIASSYNEQFF.

The rearrangement uses TRBV19 and TRBJ1-1; D is ambiguous. Per germline, CDR1 LNHDA and CDR2 SQIVND (reference sequence). With 7 bases removed from V and 1 base from J, the gap between germline ends came to 16 bases. CDR3 length equals 15 residues. The CDR3 here is CASKARQEANTEAFF. The CDR3 DNA reads as TGTGCCAGTAAGGCCCGGCAGGAAGCGAACACTGAAGCTTTCTTT.